This T cell receptor beta chain was retrieved from a study of T cell responses to AZD1222 COVID-19 vaccine (dated by TCRdb to the early 2020s). With regard to the full study: TCR sequencing covered 233 trial participants: 207 given two doses of AZD1222 and 26 given two doses of MenACWY control vaccine. Enrollment into the trials was organized by age into subgroups of 18-55, 56-69 and 70-plus years, and those subgroups contained roughly 160, 29 and 62 TCR-sequenced participants, respectively.

The V end loses 4 bases and the J end loses 0 bases, and a stretch of 9 bases separates them. CDR1 LGHDT and CDR2 YNNKEL were looked up in the germline V gene (reference sequence). Counted from cysteine to phenylalanine, this CDR3 has 14 amino acids. Only CDR3 DNA is held: 42 bases, read in frame from base 1. The CDR3 regions of human TCRbeta chains were subjected to immunosequencing. The paper's processing steps were these. Repertoire TCRs were matched against a reference library of SARS-CoV-2-specific TCRs generated with the MIRA antigen-specificity platform. Breadth meant the fraction of unique TCRs that were SARS-CoV-2-associated, whereas depth meant the fraction of total T cells that were SARS-CoV-2-associated. Each spike-specific TCR was assigned to its reactive spike region and to a CD4 or CD8 class using the MIRA data. Log10-transformed breadth and depth values were compared by one-way ANOVA with Sidak's multiple comparisons tests. Imported from immuneACCESS, the table was reduced by TCRdb to in-frame sequences with V and J called. These copies leave out some clones; in studies compared against another copy, an unresolved V gene accounts for under half, and the cause of the remainder is not known. Clonal size and the V and J genes are those of that table, whereas D and trimming came from the DNA. This sample gives about 200,000 clones in total; about 94% of them show up just once. The top ten constitute approximately 1% of the sample.

On this clone itself: Which antigen it targets is not known. Per-nucleotide qualities are absent, and no much larger clonotype sits a single base away.

On the study overall, not on this receptor specifically: After two AZD1222 doses, spike-specific TCR breadth and depth were significantly higher than at day 0 and than in MenACWY recipients. Conclusions about previously exposed vaccinees were limited because only six AZD1222 recipients were SARS-CoV-2 seropositive at baseline. Participants were mostly white British and included more females than males, and it was suggested by the authors that clonal diversity may have been underestimated. The 56-69-year group was small, and its depth increase did not reach significance, likely because of low power. Because no day 14 peak-response samples were available, the repertoires could be characterized only after the peak T cell response. CD4 TCRs associated with the vaccine covered the entire spike protein, and the dominant responses were in regions 160-218 and 743-854. Nearly half of unique spike-specific TCRs reportedly recognized epitopes outside regions mutated in the B.1.351 and B.1.1.7 variants.

The time point label for this specimen denotes: about 28 days (+/-7) after the second vaccine dose. AZD1222 recipients whose second dose came at about 4 weeks and those whose second dose came at about 12 weeks were combined into one group, since spike-specific TCR depth and breadth did not differ between the two schedules. The vaccinee samples were drawn from two UK trials, COV001 and COV002, one of which was a single-blind randomized controlled phase 2/3 trial testing AZD1222 (ChAdOx1 nCoV-19) in healthy adults. For TCRbeta chain sequencing, PBMC samples from trial participants were taken at day 0 and at day 28 after the second dose.

Material: peripheral blood, obtained 28 days after the second AZD1222 dose. This clonotype originated in an adult who received the AZD1222 COVID-19 vaccine. Recombination linked TRBV3-1 (or the pseudogene TRBV3-2) to TRBJ1-1; a tentative D call is TRBD1 (6 bases match). The nucleotide sequence is TGTGCCAGCAGCCGCGGACAGTTGAACACTGAAGCTTTCTTT. The resulting protein is CASSRGQLNTEAFF.